The clone carrying this T cell receptor beta chain is medium-sized (0.01 to 0.1%) by share. This sample stems from a study of CD4 and CD8 cells across lung adenocarcinoma regions. TCRdb called the PCR reads again in MiXCR, with one record for every CDR3 protein. The sample has around 3,500 distinct CDR3 sequences; 50% to 70% are singletons. The sample taken for sequencing was CD4+ T cells from the margin of a lung tumor. The clonotype originates from a female donor with lung adenocarcinoma. The CD4 and CD8 labels of this study may be unreliable.

CDR3 in amino acids: CASSLGSLENEQFF. The CDR3, as DNA: TGTGCCAGCAGTCTGGGAAGTTTAGAAAATGAGCAGTTCTTC. The V and J genes are TRBV6-2 or TRBV6-3 and TRBJ2-1; D not resolved. The CDR3 runs to 14 residues. Germline V gene sequence: CDR1 MNHEY, CDR2 SVGEGT. The V end lost 5 bases, the J end lost 7 bases, and 15 bases lay between the germline ends.